The 15 T cell receptor beta chains below were found in one sample sequenced in a study of T cell clonotyping in hematopoietic cell transplantation. The method was immunoSEQ multiplex PCR; TCRdb's version includes in-frame clones alone and lacks a portion of them. This repertoire shows 46,000 or so clones, under 90% found once; its top ten account for 5.9%. Time point described: recipient sample about 28 days before transplant, after cytoreduction. The source was peripheral blood mononuclear cells, collected before stem cell transplant. The receptors here all came from a man aged 60-69 years with biphenotypic leukemia. Some clones in this sample may be carry-over from other donors' samples.

The V call is TRBV7-8, the J call TRBJ2-5; D possibly corresponds to TRBD1 (5 bases). Trimming pared 4 bases from V and 4 bases from J, leaving 13 bases between. The CDR3 covers 14 residues. Germline V gene lookup returns CDR1 SGHVS and CDR2 FQNEAQ. CDR3 DNA: TGTGCCAGCAGCTCCCAGTGGCAGGGAGAGACCCAGTACTTC. Protein: CASSSQWQGETQYF.

The chain joins TRBV27 to TRBJ2-5; 8 bases line up with TRBD1. The CDR3 extends over 17 amino acids. Trimming took 2 bases from V and 4 from J; bases not matched to a gene: 12. Germline lookup yields CDR1 MNHEY and CDR2 SMNVEV (reference sequence). CDR3 protein: CASSLRAGRGRGETQYF. In DNA, the CDR3 is TGTGCCAGCAGTTTAAGGGCGGGCAGGGGGCGAGGAGAGACCCAGTACTTC.

The chain is built from TRBV20-1 and TRBJ2-7; D ambiguous. This CDR3 has 11 amino acids. V lost 3 bases and J 4 bases, leaving 7 bases between the germline ends. Germline V gene sequence: CDR1 DFQATT, CDR2 SNEGSKA (reference sequence). The CDR3 loop is CSARATYEQYF. CDR3 nucleotide sequence: TGCAGTGCTAGGGCTACATACGAGCAGTACTTC.

This chain uses TRBV6-5 with TRBJ1-2; TRBD1 might be the D (5 bases). This CDR3 comprises 13 residues. Germline CDR1 reads MNHEY; CDR2 reads SVGAGI. Trimming pared 0 bases from V and 8 bases from J, leaving 10 bases between. CDR3 loop: CASSYSTRGGYTF. The CDR3 nucleotides are TGTGCCAGCAGTTACTCGACGAGGGGCGGCTACACCTTC.

This clone appeared a few times. J is TRBJ2-3 and V is TRBV28; TRBD2 aligns across 8 bases. V lost 4 bases, J lost 0 bases, and 9 bases stayed unmatched. Germline CDR1 and CDR2: MDHEN and SYDVKM. This CDR3 is built from 17 residues. The CDR3 is CASSSPRASGSTDTQYF. For the CDR3, the DNA is TGTGCCAGCAGTTCCCCTAGGGCTAGCGGGAGCACAGATACGCAGTATTTT.

CDR3 bases: TGTGCCAGCAGTTTATGGGACAGGGGGTCCCACGAGCAGTACTTC. It yields the protein CASSLWDRGSHEQYF. The chain couples TRBV28 to TRBJ2-7; 10 positions match TRBD1. Unmatched junction bases numbered 4, after V lost 0 bases and J lost 5 bases. CDR1 and CDR2 from the germline V gene are MDHEN and SYDVKM. The CDR3 is 15 amino acids.

The CDR3 here is CASSLDYEAEAFF. The CDR3 DNA reads as TGTGCCAGCAGCTTAGATTACGAGGCTGAAGCTTTCTTT. The rearrangement uses TRBV11-3 and TRBJ1-1; D gene uncertain. Germline V gene lookup returns CDR1 SGHNT and CDR2 YENEEA. Trimming took off 0 bases at V and 6 bases at J, with 8 bases between the two ends. This CDR3 contains 13 residues.

This clone was recorded a few times. V gene TRBV27 combines with J gene TRBJ1-2, with D perhaps TRBD1 (6 bases). V was shortened by 1 base and J by 7 bases, with 13 bases between the two germline ends. In germline, CDR1 is MNHEY, CDR2 SMNVEV (reference sequence). The CDR3 has 14 residues. CDR3 nucleotides: TGTGCCAGCAGTTTATGGGGGGGGCCGAGTGGCTACACCTTC. Its translation is CASSLWGGPSGYTF.

This clone turned up a few times. V gene TRBV28 combines with J gene TRBJ1-2; tentative D call: TRBD1 (5 bases). Germline V CDR1 and CDR2: MDHEN, SYDVKM. V lost 6 bases to trimming and J lost 7 bases, with 27 bases between them. The CDR3 totals 17 residues. The CDR3 is CASRSGGLREDVRGYTF. The CDR3 nucleotides read TGTGCCAGCAGATCCGGGGGACTCCGCGAGGACGTTCGTGGCTACACCTTC.

This chain connects TRBV10-3 to TRBJ2-5; D possibly corresponds to TRBD2 (6 bases). The CDR3 is 14 amino acids. The V end lost 2 bases, the J end lost 2 bases, and 9 bases lay between the germline ends. CDR1 and CDR2 (germline): ENHRY, SYGVKD. The CDR3, as DNA: TGTGCCATCAGTGAGGGACGGGAGCAAGAGACCCAGTACTTC. Protein sequence: CAISEGREQETQYF.

This clone was observed a handful of times. The rearrangement uses TRBV30 and TRBJ2-5; 7 nucleotides align to TRBD1. Losses at the gene ends were 1 base for V and 5 bases for J; bases not matched to a gene: 7. Germline assignment: CDR1 GTSNPN and CDR2 SVGIG (reference sequence). The CDR3 length is 14 residues. The CDR3 DNA reads TGTGCCTGGAGTGGACAGGGCAGCGGTGAGACCCAGTACTTC. Protein sequence: CAWSGQGSGETQYF.

The rearrangement joins TRBV5-1 to TRBJ1-4; 8 nucleotides match TRBD1. In germline, CDR1 is SGHRS, CDR2 YFSETQ. V shed 4 bases, J shed 5 bases, and the junction held 7 bases outside the gene matches. This CDR3 comprises 15 residues. CDR3 in DNA: TGCGCCAGCAGCAGGGGGGGACAGGAAAATGAAAAACTGTTTTTT. Translating gives CASSRGGQENEKLFF.

The gene calls are TRBV5-4 and TRBJ2-2; D might be TRBD2 (6 bases). Trimming cost V 0 bases and J 8 bases, with 17 bases left between them. The CDR3 length is 16 residues. Germline assignment: CDR1 SGHNT and CDR2 YYREEE (reference sequence). CDR3 residues: CASSLGSPGVTGELFF. CDR3 bases: TGTGCCAGCAGCTTGGGGTCTCCGGGAGTGACTGGGGAGCTGTTTTTT.

This chain uses TRBV7-2 with TRBJ2-7, with 10 bases lining up with TRBD2. Per germline, CDR1 SGHTA and CDR2 FQGNSA. With V trimmed by 8 bases and J by 5 bases, 9 bases remained unmatched. The CDR3 length is 14 residues. CDR3 bases: TGTGCCAGCCGCACTAGCGGGGAGGGGGACGAGCAGTACTTC. It specifies CASRTSGEGDEQYF.

The genes are TRBV6-5 and TRBJ1-1, with D tentatively TRBD1 (6 bases). The V end lost 5 bases, the J end lost 5 bases, and 15 bases lay between the germline ends. Germline CDR1 MNHEY, CDR2 SVGAGI. CDR3 length equals 14 residues. The CDR3 sequence is CASSRPGQGTEAFF. CDR3 nucleotides: TGTGCCAGCAGTAGACCGGGACAAGGTACTGAAGCTTTCTTT.